The rows below give T cell receptor beta chains drawn from one sample of a study of cytomegalovirus exposure and HLA in healthy donors. Data came from immunoSEQ multiplex PCR; TCRdb stores just in-frame clones and leaves some out. The profile shows about 230,000 clones, 75% to 90% of them singletons. The sample consisted of PBMCs. The receptors stem from a woman between 18 and 30 years old in good health and CMV-seronegative. Both conserved end residues are part of each CDR3. D genes are given only for firm matches. Clone sizes are given selectively: once, few, many, or a class where the clone is expanded.

>TRBV7-9|TRBD2|TRBJ2-5|-
CASSPNKREQETQYF
TGTGCCAGCAGTCCGAACAAGCGGGAGCAAGAGACCCAGTACTTC
>TRBV5-4|-|TRBJ2-1|-
CASSLDSYNEQFF
TGTGCCAGCAGCCTGGACAGTTACAATGAGCAGTTCTTC
>TRBV30|-|TRBJ2-3|-
CAWSAGLALTDTQYF
TGTGCCTGGAGTGCCGGTCTAGCGCTCACAGATACGCAGTATTTT
>TRBV10-3|TRBD2|TRBJ2-1|once
CATGLAGYEQFF
TGTGCCACCGGACTAGCGGGTTATGAGCAGTTCTTC
>TRBV27|-|TRBJ1-1|-
CASSLGGLAEAFF
TGTGCCAGCAGTTTGGGTGGACTCGCTGAAGCTTTCTTT
>TRBV5-6|-|TRBJ1-4|-
CASSRRTTNEKLFF
TGTGCCAGCAGCCGGAGGACAACTAATGAAAAACTGTTTTTT
>TRBV9|-|TRBJ1-6|-
CASSPRGQAPSALHF
TGTGCCAGCAGCCCGCGTGGGCAGGCCCCCTCGGCCCTCCACTTT
>TRBV7-2|TRBD2|TRBJ2-7|-
CASSFLPAGDDEQYF
TGTGCCAGCAGCTTTCTACCAGCGGGAGACGACGAGCAGTACTTC
>TRBV4-3|-|TRBJ2-7|once
CASSQDFRGSRYEQYF
TGCGCCAGCAGCCAAGACTTTAGAGGGTCTAGGTACGAGCAGTACTTC
>TRBV7-2|-|TRBJ1-5|-
CASSLEAGLSNQPQHF
TGTGCCAGCAGCTTAGAAGCAGGGCTTAGCAATCAGCCCCAGCATTTT
>TRBV27|-|TRBJ2-1|-
CASSFLSGFQFF
TGTGCCAGCAGTTTCCTTAGCGGTTTTCAGTTCTTC